This is a list of T cell receptor beta chains from one sample in a study of identical twins. TCRdb reprocessed the 5' RACE reads via MiXCR and lists one record per CDR3 protein. The top ten clones hold 0.95% to 1% of a sample with 400,000 to 550,000 distinct CDR3 sequences, 14% of them seen once. The same sample was also studied in work on yellow fever vaccine responses in identical twins.

Sequences were obtained from CD4+ T cells sorted from blood. Source of these receptors: a woman aged 18-35 years in good health. Both conserved end residues are trimmed from each CDR3.

j_call,v_call,cdr3_aa
TRBJ2-1,TRBV15,ATSRDRARYEQF
TRBJ2-7,TRBV15,ATSRAPGPYEQY
TRBJ1-6,TRBV12-3/TRBV12-4,ASSLWTGLKSPLH
TRBJ2-5,TRBV28,ASRVSRPQETQY
TRBJ2-3,TRBV5-5,ASSLQLAGSDTQY
TRBJ2-3,TRBV27,ASSSLGSVKGTDTQY
TRBJ2-2,TRBV12-3/TRBV12-4,ASNTLGGGRTGELF
TRBJ2-1,TRBV6-5,ASSTEGSEQF
TRBJ2-5,TRBV29-1,SVDEGWTETQY
TRBJ2-5,TRBV2,ASSTGGLNLGETQY
TRBJ2-3,TRBV7-2,ASSDWTSGGLGDTQY